One and the same sample provided the 32 T cell receptor beta chains below, sequenced in a study of cytomegalovirus exposure and HLA in healthy donors. The PCR contained 60 Vbeta and 13 Jbeta primers. Sequencing was performed with immunoSEQ multiplex PCR; in TCRdb, only in-frame clones are kept and a portion is missing. There are about 130,000 clones in the sample; 74% occur only once, and 7.3% lies in the top ten. Specimen: PBMCs. The origin of the receptors is a male donor in good health and CMV-seronegative.

A few counts support this clone. The CDR3 bases are TGTGCCAGCAGCTTGGCTAGCGGGGTGAACACCGGGGAGCTGTTTTTT. This codes for CASSLASGVNTGELFF. The gene calls are TRBV5-4 and TRBJ2-2; 9 bases match TRBD2. In germline, CDR1 is SGHNT, CDR2 YYREEE (reference sequence). V lost 0 bases and J lost 1; bases outside the gene matches: 1. The CDR3 covers 16 residues.

The chain is built from TRBV7-9 and TRBJ2-1; 7 positions agree with TRBD2. The ends lost 4 bases at V and 11 bases at J; junction bases unmatched: 14. The CDR3 loop spans 15 amino acids. Germline loops: CDR1 SEHNR, CDR2 FQNEAQ (reference sequence). CDR3 sequence reads: CASSSTTVTSAKQFF. The CDR3 nucleotides read TGTGCCAGCAGCTCCACGACCGTTACTAGCGCTAAGCAGTTCTTC.

This chain joins TRBV7-2 and TRBJ2-7; 11 bases line up with TRBD2. Trimming took 4 bases from V and 5 from J; bases not matched to a gene: 7. Germline CDR1 and CDR2: SGHTA and FQGNSA. The CDR3 spans 15 residues. This CDR3 reads CASSSTSGRFNEQYF. In DNA, the CDR3 is TGTGCCAGCAGCTCCACTAGCGGGAGATTCAACGAGCAGTACTTC.

The V gene is TRBV28, the J gene TRBJ2-2; 12 positions match TRBD1. This CDR3 region has 14 residues. The junction had 10 bases not matched to a gene; V was cut back by 6 bases and J by 14 bases. Germline V gives CDR1 MDHEN, CDR2 SYDVKM. CDR3 sequence: CASRDAGTGGLLFF. CDR3 nucleotide sequence: TGTGCCAGCAGGGATGCCGGGACAGGGGGCCTTCTGTTTTTT. The full variable domain, in which reference TRBV28 and TRBJ2-2 provide the parts outside the CDR3, is DVKVTQSSRYLVKRTGEKVFLECVQDMDHENMFWYRQDPGLGLRLIYFSYDVKMKEKGDIPEGYSVSREKKERFSLILESASTNQTSMYLCASRDAGTGGLLFFGEGSRLTVL.

V usage is TRBV7-6 and J usage is TRBJ2-5, with a tentative D call TRBD2 (6 bases). Looked up from germline, CDR1 is SGHVS and CDR2 is FNYEAQ. This CDR3 region has 17 residues. The V gene lost 2 bases and the J gene lost 2 bases, with 18 bases spanning the gap. The CDR3 DNA reads as TGTGCCAGCAGCTTACGGCTGGGGGAAGGGAGGCAAGAGACCCAGTACTTC. It codes for CASSLRLGEGRQETQYF.

The V call is TRBV28, the J call TRBJ2-5, with 9 bases identical to TRBD2. Trimming took 5 bases from V and 0 from J; bases not matched to a gene: 10. This CDR3 has 17 residues. Germline CDR1 and CDR2: MDHEN and SYDVKM. CDR3 DNA: TGTGCCAGCAGTCTTCCGACTAGCGGAAGGTACCAAGAGACCCAGTACTTC. Its translation is CASSLPTSGRYQETQYF. The full variable domain, rest sourced from reference TRBV28 and TRBJ2-5, is DVKVTQSSRYLVKRTGEKVFLECVQDMDHENMFWYRQDPGLGLRLIYFSYDVKMKEKGDIPEGYSVSREKKERFSLILESASTNQTSMYLCASSLPTSGRYQETQYFGPGTRLLVL.

Written as DNA, the CDR3 is TGTGCCACCAGCAGAGATCGAGGAAACTCTGGAAACACCATATATTTT. It yields the protein CATSRDRGNSGNTIYF. This chain joins TRBV15 and TRBJ1-3; the D is unclear. V lost 0 bases and J lost 0, with 9 bases in between. The CDR3 has 16 amino acids. CDR1 is LNHNV and CDR2 is YYDKDF in the germline V gene (reference sequence). Full variable domain (remainder filled in from reference TRBV15 and TRBJ1-3): DAMVIQNPRYQVTQFGKPVTLSCSQTLNHNVMYWYQQKSSQAPKLLFHYYDKDFNNEADTPDNFQSRRPNTSFCFLDIRSPGLGDTAMYLCATSRDRGNSGNTIYFGEGSWLTVV.

This clone was seen just once. The chain employs TRBV27 and TRBJ2-5, with D perhaps matching TRBD1 (5 bases). This CDR3 region has 17 residues. The germline V gene encodes CDR1 MNHEY and CDR2 SMNVEV (reference sequence). Trimming stripped 3 bases from V and 1 base from J, with 18 bases between. The CDR3 sequence is CASSLRSVGRVQETQYF. DNA of the CDR3: TGTGCCAGCAGTTTGCGCAGTGTGGGCAGGGTCCAAGAGACCCAGTACTTC.

About this clone: At the DNA level, this CDR3 is encoded by other sequences in the same sample as well. The chain joins TRBV18 to TRBJ1-1; 7 bases map to TRBD1. The ends lost 6 bases at V and 0 bases at J; junction bases unmatched: 4. The CDR3 length is 14 residues. Per germline, CDR1 KGHSH and CDR2 LQKENI. This CDR3 reads CASSPGQMNTEAFF. In DNA, the CDR3 is TGTGCCAGCTCCCCGGGACAGATGAACACTGAAGCTTTCTTT.

The chain couples TRBV5-1 to TRBJ2-3, with TRBD2 identical over 16 bases. The germline V gene encodes CDR1 SGHRS and CDR2 YFSETQ. Unmatched junction bases numbered 14, after V lost 3 bases and J lost 4 bases. The CDR3 totals 20 residues. CDR3 sequence (DNA): TGCGCCAGCAGCTGGCCGGGACTAGCGGGGGGGCCTCAGGGGGCAGATACGCAGTATTTT. Amino acid sequence: CASSWPGLAGGPQGADTQYF.

This clone was recorded once. This chain uses TRBV6-5 with TRBJ1-2; D is unclear. This CDR3 region has 13 residues. V was clipped by 8 bases and J by 5 bases, with 15 bases between them. Germline V gene data show CDR1 as MNHEY and CDR2 as SVGAGI. CDR3 nucleotide sequence: TGTGCCAGCTGCGGGAGCGGGTATTATGGCTACACCTTC. As protein: CASCGSGYYGYTF.

This clone has more than one count but fewer than ten. This sample includes further DNA sequences coding for the same CDR3. The chain joins TRBV7-2 to TRBJ1-1; D is unclear. CDR3 length: 13 amino acids. The V gene's germline CDR1 is SGHTA and CDR2 FQGNSA. The V and J ends lost 2 bases and 2 bases respectively, with 6 bases between them. The DNA of the CDR3 is TGTGCCAGCAGCTTATCGGTTAACACTGAAGCTTTCTTT. It encodes CASSLSVNTEAFF.

The CDR3 sequence is CASSLAAGWSSGYTF. In DNA, the CDR3 is TGTGCCAGCAGCTTAGCCGCCGGATGGTCTAGTGGCTACACCTTC. The V and J genes are TRBV11-2 and TRBJ1-2; D is undetermined. V lost 1 base and J 7 bases, leaving 16 bases between the germline ends. The germline CDR1 and CDR2 sequences are SGHAT and FQNNGV. This CDR3 spans 15 amino acids.

This chain joins TRBV5-4 and TRBJ2-7; 8 bases map to TRBD1. The CDR3 length is 17 residues. J was trimmed by 5 bases and V by 2 bases; bases with no gene match: 15. Germline V gene lookup returns CDR1 SGHNT and CDR2 YYREEE (reference sequence). As DNA, the CDR3 is TGTGCCAGCAGCTTTACCCCGGGACAGGCCCTTGAAGACGAGCAGTACTTC. It codes for CASSFTPGQALEDEQYF.

A single count supports this clone. The CDR3 region is CASSYGNPGTQETQYF. CDR3 sequence (DNA): TGTGCCAGCAGTTACGGAAACCCGGGGACACAAGAGACCCAGTACTTC. The rearrangement links TRBV6-5 to TRBJ2-5; D perhaps matches TRBD1 (6 bases). This CDR3 region has 16 residues. V lost 2 bases and J lost 2, with 15 bases in between. Per germline, CDR1 MNHEY and CDR2 SVGAGI.

The chain couples TRBV27 to TRBJ2-3; TRBD2 agrees at 7 bases. Germline V gives CDR1 MNHEY, CDR2 SMNVEV (reference sequence). The J segment lost 1 base and the V segment lost 5 bases, leaving 6 bases of the junction unmatched. The CDR3 totals 15 residues. The CDR3 nucleotides are TGTGCCAGCAGTCTCCCGAGCGGGGGCACAGATACGCAGTATTTT. Its translation: CASSLPSGGTDTQYF.

CDR3 amino acids: CASSSGQGGKYF. As DNA, the CDR3 is TGTGCCAGCAGCTCGGGACAGGGAGGAAAGTACTTC. The J gene is TRBJ2-7, the V gene TRBV6-5, with 9 positions matching TRBD1. J was trimmed by 11 bases and V by 6 bases; bases with no gene match: 8. This CDR3 is 12 amino acids long. CDR1 MNHEY and CDR2 SVGAGI come from the germline V gene.

This clone came up a few times. The V gene is TRBV5-1, the J gene TRBJ2-5; 9 nucleotides align to TRBD1. Germline CDR1 SGHRS, CDR2 YFSETQ. With V trimmed by 4 bases and J by 4 bases, 2 bases remained unmatched. The CDR3 covers 13 residues. The DNA of the CDR3 is TGCGCCAGCAGCCAGGGACAGGGAGAGACCCAGTACTTC. This sequence encodes CASSQGQGETQYF.

V and J are TRBV27 and TRBJ1-6; possible D gene TRBD1, 6 bases. The CDR3 is 14 amino acids. Germline loops: CDR1 MNHEY, CDR2 SMNVEV (reference sequence). The CDR3 nucleotides read TGTGTCTCAAGGGGGGGAGCGTTAAATTCACCCCTCCACTTT. Translation: CVSRGGALNSPLHF.

The chain has TRBV7-2 and TRBJ2-3, with TRBD1 identical over 7 bases. CDR3 length: 15 residues. Trimming took 5 bases from V and 2 from J; bases not matched to a gene: 7. Germline CDR1 is SGHTA and CDR2 is FQGNSA. For the CDR3, the DNA is TGTGCCAGCAGCACGCCGACAGGGACCACAGATACGCAGTATTTT. As protein: CASSTPTGTTDTQYF.

This clone was picked up a small number of times. J is TRBJ2-6 and V is TRBV7-6, with a weak D call TRBD2 (5 bases). Germline V gene data show CDR1 as SGHVS and CDR2 as FNYEAQ. The CDR3 has 15 residues. The germline V and J ends were trimmed by 5 bases and 4 bases, with 12 bases remaining between them. CDR3 residues: CASSPPGSGANVLTF. The CDR3 region has the DNA TGTGCCAGCAGCCCTCCGGGGTCCGGGGCCAACGTCCTGACTTTC.

The chain joins TRBV5-1 to TRBJ2-7; D perhaps matches TRBD2 (6 bases). Germline V gives CDR1 SGHRS, CDR2 YFSETQ. Trimming cost V 1 base and J 2 bases, with 13 bases left between them. The CDR3 spans 15 residues. Here the CDR3 reads CASSLTGWGAYEQYF. The DNA for the CDR3 is TGCGCCAGCAGCTTGACAGGTTGGGGGGCCTACGAGCAGTACTTC.

CDR3 nucleotides: TGTGCCTGGGGCCGATACGAGCAGTACTTC. The encoded protein is CAWGRYEQYF. J is TRBJ2-7 and V is TRBV30; D gene ambiguous. Germline V lookup: CDR1 GTSNPN, CDR2 SVGIG (reference sequence). V lost 5 bases to trimming and J lost 4 bases, with 6 bases between them. The CDR3 spans 10 residues.

This clone was observed a handful of times. V is TRBV30 and J is TRBJ1-1, with D tentatively TRBD1 (5 bases). The CDR3 contains 13 residues. V lost 3 bases and J 0 bases, leaving 8 bases between the germline ends. Germline lookup yields CDR1 GTSNPN and CDR2 SVGIG (reference sequence). The DNA of the CDR3 is TGTGCCTGGAGACAGGTCGTGAACACTGAAGCTTTCTTT. This encodes CAWRQVVNTEAFF.

This sequence joins TRBV13 and TRBJ2-5; 7 bases align to TRBD2. CDR3 length: 18 amino acids. V dropped 4 bases and J dropped 5; count of bases not matched to a gene: 19. The germline V gene encodes CDR1 PRHDT and CDR2 FYEKMQ (reference sequence). CDR3 loop: CASSSSRRDYPGSETQYF. The CDR3 coding sequence is TGTGCCAGCAGCTCCTCTCGTAGGGACTACCCCGGGTCGGAGACCCAGTACTTC.

The chain employs TRBV5-1 and TRBJ2-2; a possible D gene is TRBD2 (6 bases). The CDR3 has 16 amino acids. The germline gives CDR1 SGHRS, CDR2 YFSETQ. V was pared by 4 bases and J by 7 bases, with 20 bases between. Written as DNA, the CDR3 is TGCGCCAGCAGCATACTACCAAACTCCGGGGGCGGGGAGCTGTTTTTT. Amino acids: CASSILPNSGGGELFF. Variable domain in full (rest from reference TRBV5-1 and TRBJ2-2): KAGVTQTPRYLIKTRGQQVTLSCSPISGHRSVSWYQQTPGQGLQFLFEYFSETQRNKGNFPGRFSGRQFSNSRSEMNVSTLELGDSALYLCASSILPNSGGGELFFGEGSRLTVL.

The V and J genes are TRBV5-1 and TRBJ1-1; 8 nucleotides agree with TRBD1. The CDR3 totals 15 residues. Germline V lookup: CDR1 SGHRS, CDR2 YFSETQ. V gave up 0 bases and J gave up 4 bases; unmatched junction bases: 5. The CDR3 bases are TGCGCCAGCAGCTTGGGCTCTACAGGGGGCACTGAAGCTTTCTTT. Its protein is CASSLGSTGGTEAFF.

The chain recombines TRBV19 with TRBJ1-2; 11 bases map to TRBD1. Germline V gives CDR1 LNHDA, CDR2 SQIVND (reference sequence). The CDR3 runs to 16 residues. Trimming cost V 6 bases and J 2 bases; bases outside gene matches: 8. The CDR3 nucleotides read TGTGCCAGTAGCATCTTGGACAGGGGGCAGAACTATGGCTACACCTTC. Translation gives CASSILDRGQNYGYTF.

This chain links TRBV15 with TRBJ2-7; 10 bases agree with TRBD1. Losses at the gene ends were 4 bases for V and 3 bases for J; bases not matched to a gene: 6. From germline, CDR1 is LNHNV and CDR2 YYDKDF (reference sequence). The CDR3 has 15 amino acids. CDR3 DNA: TGTGCCACCAGCACCCGGGACAGGGGATACTACGAGCAGTACTTC. Translating it yields CATSTRDRGYYEQYF. Full variable domain (missing parts from reference TRBV15 and TRBJ2-7): DAMVIQNPRYQVTQFGKPVTLSCSQTLNHNVMYWYQQKSSQAPKLLFHYYDKDFNNEADTPDNFQSRRPNTSFCFLDIRSPGLGDTAMYLCATSTRDRGYYEQYFGPGTRLTVT.

This clone was recorded a few times. The rearrangement joins TRBV4-1 to TRBJ2-7; 8 bases line up with TRBD1. This CDR3 has 14 amino acids. Germline CDR1 MGHRA, CDR2 YSYEKL. V lost 4 bases and J lost 3; bases outside the gene matches: 5. The CDR3, as DNA: TGCGCCAGCAGCCCTTGGACAGGGTACTACGAGCAGTACTTC. Its protein product is CASSPWTGYYEQYF.

The sample holds one count of this clone. The chain couples TRBV2 to TRBJ1-2, with unresolved D. CDR3 length: 15 residues. V gave up 3 bases and J gave up 0 bases, with 11 bases separating them. Germline loops: CDR1 SNHLY, CDR2 FYNNEI. CDR3 loop: CASSEEFLANYGYTF. Written as DNA, the CDR3 is TGTGCCAGCAGTGAGGAGTTCCTGGCTAACTATGGCTACACCTTC.

The rearrangement joins TRBV7-9 to TRBJ2-7; 7 bases match TRBD2. In germline, CDR1 is SEHNR, CDR2 FQNEAQ (reference sequence). The CDR3 runs to 15 residues. V gave up 5 bases and J gave up 2 bases; unmatched junction bases: 9. CDR3 nucleotides: TGTGCCAGCAGCCCCCCGGGCGGACTAGCCTACGAGCAGTACTTC. Protein product: CASSPPGGLAYEQYF.